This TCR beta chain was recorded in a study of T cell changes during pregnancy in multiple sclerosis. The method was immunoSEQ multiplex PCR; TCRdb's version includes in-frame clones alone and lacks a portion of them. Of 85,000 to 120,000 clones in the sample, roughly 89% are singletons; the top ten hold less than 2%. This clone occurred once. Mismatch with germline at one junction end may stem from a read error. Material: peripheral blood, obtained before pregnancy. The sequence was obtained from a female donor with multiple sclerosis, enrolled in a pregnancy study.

The CDR3 here is CASSQEAGQGVYEQCF. CDR3 bases: TGCGCCAGCAGCCAAGAGGCCGGACAGGGAGTCTACGAGCAGTGCTTC. This chain uses TRBV4-3 with TRBJ2-7; TRBD1 matches 8 bases. The germline gives CDR1 LGHNA, CDR2 YSLEER. The CDR3 sequence is 16 residues long.